These 13 T cell receptor beta chains came from one sample sequenced in a study of post-analysis software for immune sequencing data. The study's findings and limits: Higher frequency in patients than in controls was seen for roughly five TRBV segments, with TRBV5-6, TRBV5-1 and TRBV20-1 among them.

What these receptors recognize is not known. Incorporated into the TCR beta cDNA libraries were unique molecular identifiers, which served to reduce PCR and sequencing biases. TCRdb redid the calling of the PCR reads with MiXCR, one entry per CDR3 protein. The data show around 500,000 distinct CDR3 sequences, with approximately 34% seen just once and around 6.1% held by the top ten. The source material was blood. These receptors originate from a girl aged 2 to 17 with multiple sclerosis.

This chain joins TRBV4-1 and TRBJ1-1, with 7 bases fitting TRBD1. The CDR3 has 15 residues. From germline, CDR1 is MGHRA and CDR2 YSYEKL. V lost 1 base and J lost 1; bases outside the gene matches: 3. CDR3 amino acids: CASSQGDSKNTEAFF. The CDR3, as DNA: TGCGCCAGCAGCCAAGGGGACAGTAAGAACACTGAAGCTTTCTTT.

This clonotype was recorded a few times. The V and J genes are TRBV18 and TRBJ2-5; TRBD1 matches at 9 bases. J was trimmed by 4 bases and V by 3 bases; bases with no gene match: 3. The CDR3 contains 14 residues. Germline V gene sequence: CDR1 KGHSH, CDR2 LQKENI. The CDR3 here is CASSPKQGAETQYF. The CDR3 nucleotides are TGTGCCAGCTCACCGAAACAGGGGGCAGAGACCCAGTACTTC.

The chain has TRBV14 and TRBJ1-1; 7 bases map to TRBD1. This CDR3 spans 15 amino acids. Per germline, CDR1 SGHDN and CDR2 FVKESK. Trimming cost V 4 bases and J 0 bases; bases outside gene matches: 5. CDR3 DNA sequence: TGTGCCAGCAGCCCATGGACAGGAGTGAACACTGAAGCTTTCTTT. Translated, it gives CASSPWTGVNTEAFF.

This clonotype came up a few times. The chain joins TRBV7-9 to TRBJ2-7, with 11 bases fitting TRBD1. V lost 8 bases and J lost 1; bases outside the gene matches: 10. The CDR3 contains 16 residues. Germline V lookup: CDR1 SEHNR, CDR2 FQNEAQ (reference sequence). CDR3 DNA sequence: TGTGCCAGCGACAGCCCCCGGGACAGGGGGTCCTACGAGCAGTACTTC. Translated: CASDSPRDRGSYEQYF.

This chain connects TRBV20-1 to TRBJ2-5; D uncertain. The germline V and J ends were trimmed by 1 base and 3 bases, with 12 bases remaining between them. Germline CDR1 DFQATT, CDR2 SNEGSKA (reference sequence). The length of the CDR3 is 14 residues. The CDR3 bases are TGCAGTGCTAGAGGCGCATGGGGAAAAGAGACCCAGTACTTC. Translating it yields CSARGAWGKETQYF.

The CDR3 sequence: CASSPQRGGAGELFF. The CDR3 bases are TGTGCCAGCAGCCCCCAACGGGGGGGCGCCGGGGAGCTGTTTTTT. The chain uses TRBV7-2 and TRBJ2-2; 8 bases line up with TRBD2. The CDR3 has 15 amino acids. Unmatched junction bases numbered 8, after V lost 5 bases and J lost 6 bases. Germline V gene lookup returns CDR1 SGHTA and CDR2 FQGNSA.

This clonotype was observed a handful of times. This CDR3 reads CASRWSQRGASSYNEQFF. The CDR3, as DNA: TGTGCCAGCAGGTGGTCCCAGCGGGGGGCGAGCTCCTACAATGAGCAGTTCTTC. The chain recombines TRBV2 with TRBJ2-1, with 9 nucleotides matching TRBD2. V was clipped by 6 bases and J by 0 bases; unmatched bases: 12. Looked up from germline, CDR1 is SNHLY and CDR2 is FYNNEI. This CDR3 is built from 18 residues.

This chain connects TRBV11-2 to TRBJ2-5; 8 nucleotides agree with TRBD2. V was clipped by 5 bases and J by 5 bases; unmatched bases: 10. The CDR3 has 15 amino acids. CDR1 and CDR2 from the germline V gene are SGHAT and FQNNGV. CDR3 coding DNA: TGTGCCAGCAGCCCCACTCGTAGCGGGGTCGAGACCCAGTACTTC. Translation: CASSPTRSGVETQYF.

The chain links TRBV20-1 to TRBJ2-3; the match to TRBD2 covers 8 bases. Trimming took 3 bases from V and 10 from J; bases not matched to a gene: 12. CDR1 and CDR2 from the germline V gene are DFQATT and SNEGSKA (reference sequence). The CDR3 is made up of 14 amino acids. The CDR3 loop is CSASERGPVRAQYF. In DNA, the CDR3 is TGCAGTGCTAGCGAGCGGGGGCCCGTGAGGGCGCAGTATTTT.

J is TRBJ1-2 and V is TRBV7-9; D not certain. The ends were cut back, 1 base at V and 8 bases at J, with 8 bases in the middle. The CDR3 covers 12 residues. The germline gives CDR1 SEHNR, CDR2 FQNEAQ (reference sequence). In nucleotides, the CDR3 is TGTGCCAGCAGCTTAGACAAGGGAGGCTACACCTTC. It encodes CASSLDKGGYTF.

The chain carries TRBV6-1 and TRBJ2-3; D is undetermined. The length of the CDR3 is 14 residues. V lost 2 bases and J 5 bases, leaving 11 bases between the germline ends. Germline values: CDR1 MNHNS, CDR2 SASEGT. The CDR3 sequence is CASSETRPGDTQYF. The CDR3 coding sequence is TGTGCCAGCAGTGAAACCCGGCCGGGAGATACGCAGTATTTT.

The V and J genes are TRBV6-1 and TRBJ2-5, with a possible D match to TRBD2 (6 bases). V was cut by 3 bases and J by 1 base, with 12 bases left in between. The CDR3 has 15 residues. Germline lookup yields CDR1 MNHNS and CDR2 SASEGT. CDR3 bases: TGTGCCAGCAGTGATTGGAGGGTCGGCCAAGAGACCCAGTACTTC. It translates to CASSDWRVGQETQYF.

The V gene is TRBV28, the J gene TRBJ2-1; D tentatively reads TRBD1 or TRBD2 (5 bases each). Germline V lookup: CDR1 MDHEN, CDR2 SYDVKM. This CDR3 comprises 13 residues. The V end lost 7 bases, the J end lost 3 bases, and 10 bases lay between the germline ends. The CDR3 region is CASIGGNYNEQFF. The CDR3 DNA reads as TGTGCCAGCATTGGGGGAAACTACAATGAGCAGTTCTTC.